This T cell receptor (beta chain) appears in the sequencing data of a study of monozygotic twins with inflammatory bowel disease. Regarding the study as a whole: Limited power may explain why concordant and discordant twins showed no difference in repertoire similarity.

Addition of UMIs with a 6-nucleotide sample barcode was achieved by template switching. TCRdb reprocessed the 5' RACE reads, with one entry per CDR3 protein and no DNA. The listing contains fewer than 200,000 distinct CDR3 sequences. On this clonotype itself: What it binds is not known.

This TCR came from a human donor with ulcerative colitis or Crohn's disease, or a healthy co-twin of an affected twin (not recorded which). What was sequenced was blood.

The CDR3 is CATRTIAGGGEQFF. The J gene is TRBJ2-1, the V gene TRBV5-1; TCRdb's D call, TRBD2, is unchecked because there is no DNA. Germline V gives CDR1 SGHRS, CDR2 YFSETQ. CDR3 length: 14 residues. Based on the CDR3 plus reference TRBV5-1 and TRBJ2-1, the full variable domain is KAGVTQTPRYLIKTRGQQVTLSCSPISGHRSVSWYQQTPGQGLQFLFEYFSETQRNKGNFPGRFSGRQFSNSRSEMNVSTLELGDSALYLCATRTIAGGGEQFFGPGTRLTVL.